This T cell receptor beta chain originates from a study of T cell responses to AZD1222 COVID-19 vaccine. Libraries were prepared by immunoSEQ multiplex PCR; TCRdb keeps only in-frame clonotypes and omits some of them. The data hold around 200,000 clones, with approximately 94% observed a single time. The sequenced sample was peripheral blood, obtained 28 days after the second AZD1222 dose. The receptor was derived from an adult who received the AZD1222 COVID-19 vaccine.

The CDR3 here is CASSLDGAGGEQYF. The CDR3, as DNA: TGTGCCAGCAGCTTAGATGGGGCAGGGGGCGAGCAGTACTTC. The chain uses TRBV11-3 and TRBJ2-7; TRBD1 aligns across 7 bases. The CDR3 runs 14 residues. Germline CDR1 and CDR2: SGHNT and YENEEA. The junction had 5 bases not matched to a gene; V was cut back by 0 bases and J by 6 bases.